Presented here are 8 T cell receptor beta chains from one specimen sequenced in a study of blood T cell repertoires in COVID-19. Libraries were prepared by immunoSEQ multiplex PCR; TCRdb keeps only in-frame clonotypes and omits some of them. The table has 130,000 or so clones, about 89% seen once. The sample comprised peripheral blood. Receptors originate from a woman aged 70 to 79 with COVID-19, enrolled during active disease.

This clone was observed a single time. The chain employs TRBV2 and TRBJ1-3; D not resolved. V lost 7 bases and J lost 4, with 8 bases in between. CDR1 and CDR2 (germline): SNHLY, FYNNEI. The CDR3 extends over 12 amino acids. In DNA, the CDR3 is TGTGCCAGCACCCTGGAGGGAAACACCATATATTTT. Protein sequence: CASTLEGNTIYF.

On this clone: This sample also contains other DNA sequences that code for the same CDR3. The chain recombines TRBV3-1 (or the pseudogene TRBV3-2) with TRBJ1-5, with 7 nucleotides matching TRBD1. Per germline, CDR1 LGHDT and CDR2 YNNKEL (reference sequence). J was trimmed by 2 bases and V by 6 bases; bases with no gene match: 1. CDR3 length: 13 amino acids. CDR3 amino acids: CASSDRGNQPQHF. The CDR3 DNA follows: TGTGCCAGCAGTGACAGGGGCAATCAGCCCCAGCATTTT.

This chain uses TRBV30 with TRBJ2-6, with TRBD1 as a possible D gene (5 bases). The germline gives CDR1 GTSNPN, CDR2 SVGIG (reference sequence). There are 14 residues in the CDR3. Trimming removed 5 bases at V and 0 bases at J, with 8 bases between. Here the CDR3 DNA reads TGTGCCTGGGACAGTTCCTCTGGGGCCAACGTCCTGACTTTC. Residues: CAWDSSSGANVLTF. Full variable domain (outside the CDR3, taken from reference TRBV30 and TRBJ2-6): SQTIHQWPATLVQPVGSPLSLECTVEGTSNPNLYWYRQAAGRGLQLLFYSVGIGQISSEVPQNLSASRPQDRQFILSSKKLLLSDSGFYLCAWDSSSGANVLTFGAGSRLTVL.

This rearrangement joins TRBV19 to TRBJ1-5, with TRBD1 matching over 8 bases. The CDR3 runs to 15 residues. Trimming cost V 5 bases and J 0 bases; bases outside gene matches: 3. Germline lookup yields CDR1 LNHDA and CDR2 SQIVND (reference sequence). CDR3 nucleotide sequence: TGTGCCAGTAGTGGGGACAGGTATAGCAATCAGCCCCAGCATTTT. Its protein is CASSGDRYSNQPQHF.

The J gene is TRBJ2-3, the V gene TRBV11-2; 12 nucleotides line up with TRBD1. The V segment lost 5 bases and the J segment 4 bases; nucleotides outside the gene matches: 10. Per the germline V gene, CDR1 is SGHAT and CDR2 is FQNNGV. This CDR3 comprises 17 residues. The CDR3 nucleotides read TGTGCCAGCAGCCGTCCATTGGGACAGGGGGCCGCAGATACGCAGTATTTT. This codes for CASSRPLGQGAADTQYF.

This sequence joins TRBV9 and TRBJ1-6; D may be TRBD1 (6 bases). Trimming left V 4 bases short and J 10 bases short, with 12 bases between. Germline-derived CDR1 and CDR2 are SGDLS and YYNGEE. The length of the CDR3 is 13 residues. CDR3 sequence (DNA): TGTGCCAGCAGCTTCAGGGGTGGGTCACCCCTCCACTTT. Protein sequence: CASSFRGGSPLHF.

The chain combines TRBV7-2 with TRBJ1-1; 10 positions agree with TRBD1. In germline, CDR1 is SGHTA, CDR2 FQGNSA. The CDR3 consists of 15 residues. Trimming at V came to 5 bases and at J to 2 bases, leaving 5 bases not matched to a gene. The CDR3 DNA reads as TGTGCCAGCAGCCCCAGGACAGGGGGTAACACTGAAGCTTTCTTT. Translating it yields CASSPRTGGNTEAFF.

The V call is TRBV7-2, the J call TRBJ2-7, with 8 bases matching TRBD2. The germline CDR1 and CDR2 sequences are SGHTA and FQGNSA. This CDR3 spans 13 amino acids. Germline trimming cut 5 bases from V and 6 bases from J; bases unmatched to any gene: 6. This CDR3 reads CASSPGGNTEQYF. CDR3 nucleotide sequence: TGTGCCAGCAGCCCGGGGGGGAACACCGAGCAGTACTTC.